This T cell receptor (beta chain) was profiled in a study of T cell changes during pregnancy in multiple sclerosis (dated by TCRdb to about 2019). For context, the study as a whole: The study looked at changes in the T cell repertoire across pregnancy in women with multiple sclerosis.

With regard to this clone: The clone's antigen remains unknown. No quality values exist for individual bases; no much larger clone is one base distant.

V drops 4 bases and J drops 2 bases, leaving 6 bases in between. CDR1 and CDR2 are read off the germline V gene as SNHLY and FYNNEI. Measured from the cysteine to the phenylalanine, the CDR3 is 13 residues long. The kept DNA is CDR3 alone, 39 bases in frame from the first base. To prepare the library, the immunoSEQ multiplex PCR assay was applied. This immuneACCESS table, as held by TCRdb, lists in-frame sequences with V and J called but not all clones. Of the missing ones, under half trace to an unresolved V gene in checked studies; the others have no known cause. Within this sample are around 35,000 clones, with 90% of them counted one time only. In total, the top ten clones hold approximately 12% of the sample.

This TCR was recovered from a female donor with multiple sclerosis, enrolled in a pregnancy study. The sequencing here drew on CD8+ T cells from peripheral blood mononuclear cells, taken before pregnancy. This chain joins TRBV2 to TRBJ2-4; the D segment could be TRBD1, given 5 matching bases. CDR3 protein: CASSGQPKNIQYF. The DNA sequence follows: TGTGCCAGCAGTGGACAGCCCAAAAACATTCAGTACTTC.